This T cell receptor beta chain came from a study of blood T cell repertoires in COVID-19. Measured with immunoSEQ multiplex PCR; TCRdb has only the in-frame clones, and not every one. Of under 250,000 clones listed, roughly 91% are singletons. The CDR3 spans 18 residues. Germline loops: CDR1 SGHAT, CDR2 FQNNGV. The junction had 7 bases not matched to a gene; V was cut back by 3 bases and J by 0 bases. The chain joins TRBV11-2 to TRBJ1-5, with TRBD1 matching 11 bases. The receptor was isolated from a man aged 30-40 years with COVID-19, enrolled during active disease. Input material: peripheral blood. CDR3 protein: CASSLGTGGVDSNQPQHF. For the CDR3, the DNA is TGTGCCAGCAGCTTGGGGACAGGGGGAGTCGATAGCAATCAGCCCCAGCATTTT.